The 29 T cell receptor beta chains below all came from one sample that was sequenced in a study of CD8+ T cells in alopecia areata. cDNA serving as the sequencing template came from extracted, reverse transcribed RNA. Repertoires were generated with immunoSEQ multiplex PCR, while TCRdb's copy carries only in-frame clones and drops some. This table has roughly 140,000 clones, under 60% appearing once. Material: CD8+ T cells sorted from blood, obtained at week 0. These receptor sequences come from a human donor with alopecia areata.

The chain links TRBV7-9 to TRBJ2-1; maybe TRBD1 (5 bases). CDR1 is SEHNR, CDR2 FQNEAQ, per germline (reference sequence). Between the trimmed V and J ends, which lost 1 base and 7 bases, there was a span of 8 bases. The CDR3 has 13 amino acids. CDR3 sequence reads: CASSLVAGNEQFF. CDR3 DNA sequence: TGTGCCAGCAGCTTAGTCGCAGGGAATGAGCAGTTCTTC.

This clone has just a few counts. The chain combines TRBV6-5 with TRBJ2-7, with 12 bases aligning to TRBD1. V gave up 7 bases and J gave up 4 bases; unmatched junction bases: 5. This CDR3 region has 14 residues. The germline CDR1 and CDR2 sequences are MNHEY and SVGAGI. The CDR3 nucleotides are TGTGCCAGCAAGACGGGACAGGGGGCTTACGAGCAGTACTTC. It specifies CASKTGQGAYEQYF.

The rearrangement joins TRBV15 to TRBJ1-5; D call uncertain. This CDR3 has 14 residues. Germline lookup yields CDR1 LNHNV and CDR2 YYDKDF (reference sequence). The V end was cut by 3 bases, the J end by 5 bases, with 11 bases between. The CDR3 spells CATSSVTQDQPQHF. CDR3 in DNA: TGTGCCACCAGCAGCGTGACTCAGGATCAGCCCCAGCATTTT.

The chain carries TRBV4-3 and TRBJ1-1, with TRBD1 identical over 8 bases. Germline assignment: CDR1 LGHNA and CDR2 YSLEER. The CDR3 length is 15 residues. The junction had 9 bases not matched to a gene; V was cut back by 3 bases and J by 6 bases. The CDR3 DNA reads as TGCGCCAGCAGCCAGAACCCAGGGGGCCAGGCTGAAGCTTTCTTT. This sequence encodes CASSQNPGGQAEAFF.

The chain is built from TRBV7-2 and TRBJ2-4; TRBD2 aligns across 8 bases. The CDR3 spans 16 residues. Germline CDR1 is SGHTA and CDR2 is FQGNSA. Unmatched junction bases numbered 6, after V lost 5 bases and J lost 0 bases. This CDR3 is CASSPGGTLAKNIQYF. Here the CDR3 DNA reads TGTGCCAGCAGCCCGGGGGGGACACTAGCCAAAAACATTCAGTACTTC. Drawing the rest from reference TRBV7-2 and TRBJ2-4, the complete variable domain is GAGVSQSPSNKVTEKGKDVELRCDPISGHTALYWYRQSLGQGLEFLIYFQGNSAPDKSGLPSDRFSAERTGGSVSTLTIQRTQQEDSAVYLCASSPGGTLAKNIQYFGAGTRLSVL.

The chain combines TRBV29-1 with TRBJ2-3; D uncertain. Germline V gene sequence: CDR1 SQVTM, CDR2 ANQGSEA. CDR3 length equals 12 residues. V lost 5 bases and J 4 bases, leaving 10 bases between the germline ends. Here the CDR3 DNA reads TGCAGCGTTAGTGGGTCGGCAGATACGCAGTATTTT. Translation gives CSVSGSADTQYF.

The V gene is TRBV27, the J gene TRBJ2-1; D unresolved. The CDR3 sequence is 12 residues long. The V gene's germline CDR1 is MNHEY and CDR2 SMNVEV (reference sequence). V was shortened by 6 bases and J by 14 bases, with 17 bases between the two germline ends. CDR3 loop: CASSADRAGEFF. CDR3 sequence (DNA): TGTGCCAGCAGCGCGGACCGAGCTGGTGAGTTCTTC.

The chain uses TRBV30 and TRBJ2-1; D uncertain. There are 15 residues in the CDR3. Germline V CDR1 and CDR2: GTSNPN, SVGIG (reference sequence). Trimming removed 0 bases at V and 0 bases at J, with 9 bases between. The CDR3 here is CAWSVLTSSYNEQFF. The CDR3 region has the DNA TGTGCCTGGAGTGTATTGACCAGCTCCTACAATGAGCAGTTCTTC. The full variable domain, its missing parts supplied by reference TRBV30 and TRBJ2-1, is SQTIHQWPATLVQPVGSPLSLECTVEGTSNPNLYWYRQAAGRGLQLLFYSVGIGQISSEVPQNLSASRPQDRQFILSSKKLLLSDSGFYLCAWSVLTSSYNEQFFGPGTRLTVL.

The V call is TRBV4-3, the J call TRBJ2-1; the match to TRBD1 covers 9 bases. The CDR3 loop spans 14 amino acids. Germline V lookup: CDR1 LGHNA, CDR2 YSLEER. With V trimmed by 6 bases and J by 4 bases, 4 bases remained unmatched. This CDR3 reads CASRPGQGYNEQFF. CDR3 DNA sequence: TGCGCCAGCAGACCGGGACAGGGTTACAATGAGCAGTTCTTC.

The chain is built from TRBV25-1 and TRBJ2-7; tentative D call: TRBD1 (6 bases). The CDR3 contains 15 residues. The germline V gene has CDR1 MGHDK and CDR2 SYGVNS. Deletions cut 0 bases from V and 0 bases from J, with 9 bases between. The CDR3 loop is CASSEYWTDSYEQYF. Here the CDR3 DNA reads TGTGCCAGCAGTGAATATTGGACAGACTCCTACGAGCAGTACTTC.

This clone was counted between two and nine times. This sample also contains other DNA sequences that code for the same CDR3. This chain links TRBV30 with TRBJ2-7; D not resolved. CDR3 length: 11 amino acids. V lost 1 base to trimming and J lost 4 bases, with 5 bases between them. Germline V gene lookup returns CDR1 GTSNPN and CDR2 SVGIG (reference sequence). The CDR3 nucleotides are TGTGCCTGGAGTGAGGGTTACGAGCAGTACTTC. As protein: CAWSEGYEQYF. The full variable domain, in which reference TRBV30 and TRBJ2-7 provide the parts outside the CDR3, is SQTIHQWPATLVQPVGSPLSLECTVEGTSNPNLYWYRQAAGRGLQLLFYSVGIGQISSEVPQNLSASRPQDRQFILSSKKLLLSDSGFYLCAWSEGYEQYFGPGTRLTVT.

This clone occurred a few times. The V and J genes are TRBV4-3 and TRBJ1-1; 9 bases fit TRBD1. This CDR3 is 15 amino acids long. Germline CDR1 reads LGHNA; CDR2 reads YSLEER. J lost 4 bases, V lost 0 bases, and 3 bases had no gene match. CDR3 nucleotides: TGCGCCAGCAGCCAAGAGGGGACAGGGACCACTGAAGCTTTCTTT. This translates into CASSQEGTGTTEAFF.

The sample holds a few counts of this clone. The rearrangement links TRBV15 to TRBJ2-4; possibly TRBD2 for D (5 bases). The CDR3 runs to 15 residues. Germline V CDR1 and CDR2: LNHNV, YYDKDF (reference sequence). V lost 3 bases to trimming and J lost 2 bases, with 11 bases between them. CDR3 coding DNA: TGTGCCACCAGCAGTGCCCCTAGCCCCAAAAACATTCAGTACTTC. Its protein is CATSSAPSPKNIQYF. The complete variable domain, with remaining parts taken from reference TRBV15 and TRBJ2-4, reads DAMVIQNPRYQVTQFGKPVTLSCSQTLNHNVMYWYQQKSSQAPKLLFHYYDKDFNNEADTPDNFQSRRPNTSFCFLDIRSPGLGDTAMYLCATSSAPSPKNIQYFGAGTRLSVL.

The rearrangement joins TRBV10-2 to TRBJ1-5, with D unclear. Germline loops: CDR1 WSHSY, CDR2 SAAADI. The germline V and J ends were trimmed by 3 bases and 2 bases, with 11 bases remaining between them. The CDR3 length is 15 residues. The CDR3 region has the DNA TGCGCCAGCAGTGATAGGCGCTTCGGCAATCAGCCCCAGCATTTT. As protein: CASSDRRFGNQPQHF.

There are a few counts of this clone. V usage is TRBV14 and J usage is TRBJ2-7; a weak D match, TRBD2 (5 bases). V was clipped by 6 bases and J by 2 bases, with 14 bases between them. The CDR3 is 14 amino acids. Germline values: CDR1 SGHDN, CDR2 FVKESK. Written as DNA, the CDR3 is TGTGCCAGCAGGGACTCGAGTGGAGCCTACGAGCAGTACTTC. This translates into CASRDSSGAYEQYF.

J is TRBJ2-1 and V is TRBV11-2; 7 bases match TRBD2. The V segment lost 5 bases and the J segment 7 bases; nucleotides outside the gene matches: 14. The CDR3 spans 16 residues. CDR1 is SGHAT and CDR2 is FQNNGV in the germline V gene. The CDR3 region has the DNA TGTGCCAGCAGCCCAAGTCAGGTGGGGGGGAGAAATGAGCAGTTCTTC. It encodes CASSPSQVGGRNEQFF.

V is TRBV11-2 and J is TRBJ2-3; TRBD1 agrees at 7 bases. Germline CDR1 and CDR2: SGHAT and FQNNGV. V trimming: 1 base; J trimming: 3 bases; junction bases outside the gene matches: 7. This CDR3 region has 16 residues. The CDR3 spells CASSLGTGVGTDTQYF. Here the CDR3 DNA reads TGTGCCAGCAGCTTAGGCACAGGGGTAGGGACAGATACGCAGTATTTT.

The chain combines TRBV7-6 with TRBJ2-7, with no clear D. The CDR3 consists of 14 residues. Germline assignment: CDR1 SGHVS and CDR2 FNYEAQ. V was trimmed by 1 base and J by 2 bases, leaving 9 bases between them. The CDR3 sequence: CASSLGGTTYEQYF. CDR3 nucleotide sequence: TGTGCCAGCAGCTTAGGTGGCACCACCTACGAGCAGTACTTC.

This clone was counted between two and nine times. V usage is TRBV14 and J usage is TRBJ1-1; D is unclear. The V gene lost 1 base and the J gene lost 4 bases, with 7 bases spanning the gap. Germline V gives CDR1 SGHDN, CDR2 FVKESK. The CDR3 covers 13 residues. DNA for the CDR3: TGTGCCAGCAGCCAAGTATACTTCACTGAAGCTTTCTTT. Its protein is CASSQVYFTEAFF. Full variable domain (rest looked up from reference TRBV14 and TRBJ1-1): EAGVTQFPSHSVIEKGQTVTLRCDPISGHDNLYWYRRVMGKEIKFLLHFVKESKQDESGMPNNRFLAERTGGTYSTLKVQPAELEDSGVYFCASSQVYFTEAFFGQGTRLTVV.

The genes are TRBV12-5 and TRBJ1-1; the D is unclear. V gave up 1 base and J gave up 8 bases, with 11 bases separating them. The germline V gene has CDR1 LGHNT and CDR2 FRNRAP. The CDR3 spans 13 residues. The CDR3 sequence is CASGLGAGREAFF. In nucleotides, the CDR3 is TGTGCTAGTGGTTTGGGGGCCGGGAGAGAAGCTTTCTTT. The full variable domain, completed using reference TRBV12-5 and TRBJ1-1, is DARVTQTPRHKVTEMGQEVTMRCQPILGHNTVFWYRQTMMQGLELLAYFRNRAPLDDSGMPKDRFSAEMPDATLATLKIQPSEPRDSAVYFCASGLGAGREAFFGQGTRLTVV.

This chain joins TRBV2 and TRBJ1-2; D unclear. CDR3 size: 17 residues. Germline V gives CDR1 SNHLY, CDR2 FYNNEI. Trimming removed 3 bases at V and 0 bases at J, with 17 bases between. The CDR3 DNA follows: TGTGCCAGCAGTGAGAGGGCGGATCCCCCAACTAACTATGGCTACACCTTC. The encoded protein is CASSERADPPTNYGYTF.

This chain connects TRBV6-5 to TRBJ1-1; tentatively, D is TRBD1 (6 bases). The germline V and J ends were trimmed by 3 bases and 5 bases, with 10 bases remaining between them. This CDR3 is 13 amino acids long. Germline V gene lookup returns CDR1 MNHEY and CDR2 SVGAGI. The CDR3 sequence is CASSYSGETEAFF. CDR3 sequence (DNA): TGTGCCAGCAGTTATTCAGGGGAGACTGAAGCTTTCTTT.

This sequence joins TRBV30 and TRBJ1-2; D remains ambiguous. This CDR3 contains 12 residues. Germline V lookup: CDR1 GTSNPN, CDR2 SVGIG (reference sequence). Deletions cut 4 bases from V and 7 bases from J, with 13 bases between. The CDR3 loop is CAWKSGVGGYTF. As DNA, the CDR3 is TGTGCCTGGAAGTCAGGAGTCGGTGGCTACACCTTC. The full variable domain, with the rest looked up from reference TRBV30 and TRBJ1-2, is SQTIHQWPATLVQPVGSPLSLECTVEGTSNPNLYWYRQAAGRGLQLLFYSVGIGQISSEVPQNLSASRPQDRQFILSSKKLLLSDSGFYLCAWKSGVGGYTFGSGTRLTVV.

The rearrangement links TRBV11-2 to TRBJ1-2; unclear D gene. Trimming pared 7 bases from V and 0 bases from J, leaving 12 bases between. The V gene's germline CDR1 is SGHAT and CDR2 FQNNGV. The CDR3 has 14 amino acids. In DNA, the CDR3 is TGTGCCAGCATAGATGGGCGGGCTAACTATGGCTACACCTTC. Amino acid sequence: CASIDGRANYGYTF.

The chain is built from TRBV29-1 and TRBJ1-4; D gene ambiguous. Trimming took 0 bases from V and 12 from J, leaving 8 bases between them. The germline V gene has CDR1 SQVTM and CDR2 ANQGSEA. The CDR3 totals 11 residues. Written as DNA, the CDR3 is TGCAGCGTTGAAGACAGTTCCGAACTGTTTTTT. This translates into CSVEDSSELFF.

The genes are TRBV29-1 and TRBJ2-3; TRBD1 aligns across 7 bases. CDR3 size: 18 residues. V gave up 7 bases and J gave up 3 bases; unmatched junction bases: 22. From germline, CDR1 is SQVTM and CDR2 ANQGSEA. The CDR3 bases are TGCAGCGCCTCTCGGGACACGACTGAGGGGGCACTTACAGATACGCAGTATTTT. Translating it yields CSASRDTTEGALTDTQYF.

The rearrangement uses TRBV30 and TRBJ1-2, with 9 positions matching TRBD1. Germline CDR1 and CDR2: GTSNPN and SVGIG (reference sequence). The CDR3 contains 14 residues. For the CDR3, the DNA is TGTGCTTATAGTCCGGACAGGGGCGTCTATGGCTACACCTTC. It encodes CAYSPDRGVYGYTF. The full variable domain, completed using reference TRBV30 and TRBJ1-2, is SQTIHQWPATLVQPVGSPLSLECTVEGTSNPNLYWYRQAAGRGLQLLFYSVGIGQISSEVPQNLSASRPQDRQFILSSKKLLLSDSGFYLCAYSPDRGVYGYTFGSGTRLTVV.

The CDR3 protein is CASSGGDNRGPYEQYF. The CDR3 nucleotides are TGTGCCAGCAGCGGGGGCGACAACCGAGGCCCCTACGAGCAGTACTTC. This chain connects TRBV9 to TRBJ2-7, with a tentative D call TRBD1 (5 bases). This CDR3 is 16 amino acids long. Germline CDR1 reads SGDLS; CDR2 reads YYNGEE. V was clipped by 3 bases and J by 2 bases, with 18 bases between them.

V gene TRBV29-1 combines with J gene TRBJ2-1; D gene ambiguous. The germline gives CDR1 SQVTM, CDR2 ANQGSEA. The V gene lost 8 bases and the J gene lost 7 bases, with 9 bases spanning the gap. There are 10 residues in the CDR3. CDR3 DNA: TGCAGCACTAAACAGAATGAGCAGTTCTTC. The encoded protein is CSTKQNEQFF.